This T cell receptor beta chain originates from a study of blood T cell repertoires in COVID-19. At the level of the study: Whether acute or convalescent, the COVID-19 samples came from the United States, Italy and Spain.

Repertoires were generated with immunoSEQ multiplex PCR, while TCRdb's copy carries only in-frame clones and drops some. The sample includes around 300,000 clones, roughly 87% seen only once; the top ten take about 2.5%. The receptor was derived from a man aged 18 to 29 with active or convalescent COVID-19. Sequencing was performed on peripheral blood.

This chain's CDR3 is CAIGQAGSGQPQHF. The CDR3 coding sequence is TGTGCCATCGGACAAGCGGGGTCGGGTCAGCCCCAGCATTTT. The V call is TRBV10-3, the J call TRBJ1-5, with D possibly matching TRBD1 (5 bases). CDR1 is ENHRY and CDR2 is SYGVKD in the germline V gene. The germline V and J ends were trimmed by 8 bases and 6 bases, with 17 bases remaining between them. The CDR3 is made up of 14 amino acids.